The 4 T cell receptor beta chains below all came from one sample that was sequenced in a study of blood T cell repertoires in COVID-19. The protocol was immunoSEQ multiplex PCR, while the TCRdb copy is restricted to in-frame clones and leaves out a portion. The table includes about 120,000 clones, about 85% detected once. Sequences were obtained from peripheral blood. These receptors came from a woman older than 75 with acute or convalescent COVID-19.

The chain employs TRBV5-1 and TRBJ1-2; 7 nucleotides match TRBD1. Germline CDR1 reads SGHRS; CDR2 reads YFSETQ. The CDR3 covers 14 residues. The ends lost 4 bases at V and 7 bases at J; junction bases unmatched: 10. CDR3 bases: TGCGCCAGCAGCGTGGACGGGACAGTGGCTGGCTACACCTTC. The encoded protein is CASSVDGTVAGYTF.

The chain joins TRBV7-9 to TRBJ2-6; a weak D match, TRBD2 (5 bases). The CDR3 length is 17 residues. V lost 10 bases and J lost 0, with 19 bases in between. Germline loops: CDR1 SEHNR, CDR2 FQNEAQ (reference sequence). The CDR3 DNA sequence: TGTGCCATCGACGGACGGGGAGCGGCCTCTGGGGCCAACGTCCTGACTTTC. Protein: CAIDGRGAASGANVLTF.

This chain joins TRBV10-3 and TRBJ1-1; TRBD1 matches at 10 bases. Germline V lookup: CDR1 ENHRY, CDR2 SYGVKD. The ends lost 4 bases at V and 11 bases at J; junction bases unmatched: 7. CDR3 length equals 13 residues. Written as DNA, the CDR3 is TGTGCCATCAGTGTGACAGGGGGCTGGCAGGCTTTCTTT. Its protein is CAISVTGGWQAFF.

The chain uses TRBV29-1 and TRBJ1-1; TRBD1 matches at 10 bases. The CDR3 loop spans 15 amino acids. V was clipped by 5 bases and J by 1 base; unmatched bases: 7. From germline, CDR1 is SQVTM and CDR2 ANQGSEA. The CDR3 region is CSVRTGGSRNTEAFF. CDR3 coding DNA: TGCAGCGTTAGGACAGGGGGGAGTCGGAACACTGAAGCTTTCTTT.